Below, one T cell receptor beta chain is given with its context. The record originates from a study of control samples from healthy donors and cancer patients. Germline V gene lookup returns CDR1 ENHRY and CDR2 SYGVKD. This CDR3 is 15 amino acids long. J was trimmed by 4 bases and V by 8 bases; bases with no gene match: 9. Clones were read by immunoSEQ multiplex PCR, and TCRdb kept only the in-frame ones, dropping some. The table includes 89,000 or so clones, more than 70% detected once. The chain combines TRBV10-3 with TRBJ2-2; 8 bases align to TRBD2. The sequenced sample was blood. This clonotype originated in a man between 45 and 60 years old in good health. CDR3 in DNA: TGTGCCATCCAACGGTTAGCGGGAAGCACCGGGGAGCTGTTTTTT. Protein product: CAIQRLAGSTGELFF.